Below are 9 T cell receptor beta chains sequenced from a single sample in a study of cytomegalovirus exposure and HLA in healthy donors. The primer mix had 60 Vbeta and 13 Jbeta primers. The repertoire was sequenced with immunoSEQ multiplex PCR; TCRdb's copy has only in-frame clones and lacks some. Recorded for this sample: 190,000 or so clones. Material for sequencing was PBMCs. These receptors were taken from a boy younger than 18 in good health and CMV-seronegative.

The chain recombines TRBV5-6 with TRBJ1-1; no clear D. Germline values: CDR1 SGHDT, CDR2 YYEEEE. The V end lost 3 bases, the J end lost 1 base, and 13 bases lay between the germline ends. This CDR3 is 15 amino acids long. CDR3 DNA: TGTGCCAGCAGCTCGGGATTGGGGTCGAACACTGAAGCTTTCTTT. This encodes CASSSGLGSNTEAFF.

CDR3 nucleotides: TGCGCCAGCAGCCAAGAAGCCGAGTACAGCTCCTACGAGCAGTACTTC. Encoded protein: CASSQEAEYSSYEQYF. The rearrangement links TRBV4-3 to TRBJ2-7; D is unclear. Per the germline V gene, CDR1 is LGHNA and CDR2 is YSLEER. The CDR3 has 16 residues. V dropped 0 bases and J dropped 0 bases, with 12 bases sitting between them.

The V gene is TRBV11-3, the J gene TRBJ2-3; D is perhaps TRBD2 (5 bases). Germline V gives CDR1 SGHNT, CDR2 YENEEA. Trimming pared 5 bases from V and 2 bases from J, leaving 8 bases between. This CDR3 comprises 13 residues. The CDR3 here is CASSPRDTDTQYF. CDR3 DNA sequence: TGTGCCAGCAGCCCACGGGACACAGATACGCAGTATTTT. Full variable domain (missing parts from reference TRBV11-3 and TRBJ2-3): EAGVVQSPRYKIIEKKQPVAFWCNPISGHNTLYWYLQNLGQGPELLIRYENEEAVDDSQLPKDRFSAERLKGVDSTLKIQPAELGDSAVYLCASSPRDTDTQYFGPGTRLTVL.

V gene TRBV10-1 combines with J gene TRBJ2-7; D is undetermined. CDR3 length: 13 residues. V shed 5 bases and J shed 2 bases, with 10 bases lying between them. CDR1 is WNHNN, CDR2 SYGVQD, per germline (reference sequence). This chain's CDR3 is CASSPGSPYEQYF. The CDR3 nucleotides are TGCGCCAGCAGTCCCGGGTCGCCCTACGAGCAGTACTTC.

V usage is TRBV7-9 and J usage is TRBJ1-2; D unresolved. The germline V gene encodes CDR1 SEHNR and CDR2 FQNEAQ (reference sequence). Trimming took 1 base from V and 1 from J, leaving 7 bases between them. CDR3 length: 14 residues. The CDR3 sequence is CASSLEYSNYGYTF. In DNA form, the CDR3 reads TGTGCCAGCAGCTTAGAATACAGTAACTATGGCTACACCTTC.

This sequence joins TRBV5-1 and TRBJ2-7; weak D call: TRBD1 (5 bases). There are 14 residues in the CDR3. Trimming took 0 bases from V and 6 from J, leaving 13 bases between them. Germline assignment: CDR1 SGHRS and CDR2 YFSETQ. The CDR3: CASSLGRVGIEQYF. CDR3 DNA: TGCGCCAGCAGCTTGGGCAGGGTGGGGATCGAGCAGTACTTC.

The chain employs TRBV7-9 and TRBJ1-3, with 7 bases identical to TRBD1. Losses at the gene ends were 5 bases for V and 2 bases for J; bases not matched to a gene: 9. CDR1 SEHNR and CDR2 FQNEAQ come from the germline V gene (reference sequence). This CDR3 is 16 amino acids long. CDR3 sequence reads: CASSPGQGEAGNTIYF. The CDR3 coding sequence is TGTGCCAGCAGCCCTGGGCAGGGGGAGGCTGGAAACACCATATATTTT.

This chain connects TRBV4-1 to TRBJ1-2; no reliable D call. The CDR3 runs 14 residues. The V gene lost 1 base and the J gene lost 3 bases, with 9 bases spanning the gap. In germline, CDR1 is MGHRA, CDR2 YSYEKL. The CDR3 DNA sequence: TGCGCCAGCAGCCAAGCCGAGGGCGACTATGGCTACACCTTC. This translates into CASSQAEGDYGYTF.

The CDR3 region is CATSLDYGKAFF. DNA for the CDR3: TGTGCCACCAGCTTAGATTACGGGAAAGCTTTCTTT. The chain links TRBV15 to TRBJ1-1; the D is unclear. Germline lookup yields CDR1 LNHNV and CDR2 YYDKDF (reference sequence). The CDR3 runs to 12 residues. V was shortened by 5 bases and J by 9 bases, with 13 bases between the two germline ends. The variable domain in full, with the rest retrieved from reference TRBV15 and TRBJ1-1, is DAMVIQNPRYQVTQFGKPVTLSCSQTLNHNVMYWYQQKSSQAPKLLFHYYDKDFNNEADTPDNFQSRRPNTSFCFLDIRSPGLGDTAMYLCATSLDYGKAFFGQGTRLTVV.